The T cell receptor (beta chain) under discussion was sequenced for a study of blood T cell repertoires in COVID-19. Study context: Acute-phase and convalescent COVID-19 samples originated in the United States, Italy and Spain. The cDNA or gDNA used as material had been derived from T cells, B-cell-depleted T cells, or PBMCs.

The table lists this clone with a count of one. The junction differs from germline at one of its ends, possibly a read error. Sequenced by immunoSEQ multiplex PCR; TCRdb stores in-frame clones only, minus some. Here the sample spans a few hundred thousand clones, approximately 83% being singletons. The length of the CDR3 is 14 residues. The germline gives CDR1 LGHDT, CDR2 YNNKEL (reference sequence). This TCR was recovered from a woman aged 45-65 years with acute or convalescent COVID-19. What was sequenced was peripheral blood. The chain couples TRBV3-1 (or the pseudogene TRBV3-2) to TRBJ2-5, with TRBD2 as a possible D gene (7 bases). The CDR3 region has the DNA TGTGCCAGCAGCCAAGCCTTAGGGGGGGAGAGCCAGTACTTC. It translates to CASSQALGGESQYF.